This TCR beta chain comes out of a study of cytomegalovirus exposure and HLA in healthy donors. This clone was seen a single time. The V gene lost 6 bases and the J gene lost 5 bases, with 13 bases spanning the gap. Germline values: CDR1 SNHLY, CDR2 FYNNEI. The CDR3 runs to 14 residues. The PCR was carried out with 60 Vbeta primers and 13 Jbeta primers. Generated by immunoSEQ multiplex PCR, the TCRdb table keeps only in-frame clones and is missing some. The data show 150,000 or so clones, roughly 82% seen once. This TCR came from a woman aged 45-59 years in good health and CMV-seropositive. The rearrangement links TRBV2 to TRBJ2-2; D uncertain. The sequenced sample consisted of PBMCs. As DNA, the CDR3 is TGTGCCAGCAGCCAGCGACCGAGGACCGGGGAGCTGTTTTTT. Translation: CASSQRPRTGELFF. Together with reference TRBV2 and TRBJ2-2, the CDR3 gives the full variable domain: EPEVTQTPSHQVTQMGQEVILRCVPISNHLYFYWYRQILGQKVEFLVSFYNNEISEKSEIFDDQFSVERPDGSNFTLKIRSTKLEDSAMYFCASSQRPRTGELFFGEGSRLTVL.